These 17 T cell receptor beta chains were sequenced from one sample in a study of technical replicates of blood from a few donors. Here immunoSEQ multiplex PCR was the method, and the copy in TCRdb shows in-frame clones only, minus some. Here the sample spans tens of thousands of clones, roughly 91% being singletons. The specimen was T cells isolated from PBMCs. Every receptor here comes from a human donor in good health. Some clones in this sample may be carry-over from other donors' samples.

Turning to this clone: This same CDR3 is encoded by further DNA sequences in the sample. The chain combines TRBV11-2 with TRBJ2-5, with a possible D match to TRBD1 (6 bases). The V end was cut by 5 bases, the J end by 2 bases, with 9 bases between. The CDR3 contains 13 residues. Germline V gene lookup returns CDR1 SGHAT and CDR2 FQNNGV. The CDR3 sequence: CASSRDRQETQYF. The DNA for the CDR3 is TGTGCCAGCAGCCGAGACAGGCAAGAGACCCAGTACTTC.

The chain uses TRBV7-9 and TRBJ1-1; D gene uncertain. The CDR3 runs 13 residues. The V end was cut by 5 bases, the J end by 7 bases, with 14 bases between. Germline lookup yields CDR1 SEHNR and CDR2 FQNEAQ (reference sequence). CDR3 DNA: TGTGCCAGCAGCCCCCGAACGGGAGATGAAGCTTTCTTT. It is translated as CASSPRTGDEAFF.

The chain joins TRBV6-1 to TRBJ2-7; 8 nucleotides match TRBD2. The CDR3 has 13 amino acids. With 6 bases clipped from V and 4 bases from J, the junction kept 5 bases outside the gene matches. From germline, CDR1 is MNHNS and CDR2 SASEGT. CDR3: CASSNSGGYEQYF. The CDR3 DNA reads as TGTGCCAGCAGCAACTCGGGGGGGTACGAGCAGTACTTC.

Only a few counts were recorded for this clone. The chain uses TRBV29-1 and TRBJ2-1; 8 bases match TRBD1. The CDR3 sequence is 13 residues long. Germline CDR1 and CDR2: SQVTM and ANQGSEA. V dropped 3 bases and J dropped 7; count of bases not matched to a gene: 5. The CDR3 here is CSVDTGGHNEQFF. For the CDR3, the DNA is TGCAGCGTTGACACAGGGGGGCATAATGAGCAGTTCTTC.

This sequence joins TRBV21-1 and TRBJ2-2; no check of the table's D call, TRBD2, against the DNA was made. TRBV21-1 constitutes a pseudogene. The CDR3 is 18 residues long. The CDR3: CASSPNRRGPKNTGELFF. The CDR3 DNA is TGTGCCAGCAGCCCAAATCGGAGGGGACCCAAGAACACCGGGGAGCTGTTTTTT.

The chain is built from TRBV15 and TRBJ1-5; 9 bases line up with TRBD1. The CDR3 is 14 residues long. The germline V gene has CDR1 LNHNV and CDR2 YYDKDF (reference sequence). V dropped 5 bases and J dropped 7; count of bases not matched to a gene: 6. The CDR3 DNA reads as TGTGCCACCAGCCCTCGGGACAGGGTGCAGCCCCAGCATTTT. This translates into CATSPRDRVQPQHF.

V gene TRBV6-5 combines with J gene TRBJ1-5; 7 bases fit TRBD1. The J segment lost 5 bases and the V segment lost 5 bases, leaving 6 bases of the junction unmatched. The length of the CDR3 is 14 residues. Germline assignment: CDR1 MNHEY and CDR2 SVGAGI. The CDR3 here is CASSGQASDQPQHF. DNA of the CDR3: TGTGCCAGCAGTGGACAGGCCAGTGATCAGCCCCAGCATTTT.

J is TRBJ2-5 and V is TRBV15, with D possibly being TRBD2 (5 bases). Germline CDR1 is LNHNV and CDR2 is YYDKDF (reference sequence). V lost 1 base and J lost 2, with 17 bases in between. The CDR3 consists of 17 residues. The CDR3 coding sequence is TGTGCCACCAGCAGAGGGGAGTATAGCAGACCTCAAGAGACCCAGTACTTC. Translating it yields CATSRGEYSRPQETQYF.

V gene TRBV9 combines with J gene TRBJ2-7; 7 nucleotides match TRBD2. CDR1 and CDR2 (germline): SGDLS, YYNGEE. Losses at the gene ends were 0 bases for V and 0 bases for J; bases not matched to a gene: 6. This CDR3 is 16 amino acids long. CDR3 sequence reads: CASSVGGLVSSYEQYF. CDR3 DNA sequence: TGTGCCAGCAGCGTAGGAGGACTAGTCAGCTCCTACGAGCAGTACTTC.

The CDR3 sequence is CASSPQRAGRETQYF. The CDR3 DNA sequence: TGTGCCAGCAGTCCACAGAGAGCGGGACGTGAGACCCAGTACTTC. This rearrangement joins TRBV28 to TRBJ2-5, with 7 positions matching TRBD2. This CDR3 is built from 15 residues. Germline CDR1 MDHEN, CDR2 SYDVKM. J gave up 5 bases and V 5 bases, and 11 bases lay outside the gene matches. Combining the CDR3 with reference TRBV28 and TRBJ2-5 gives the whole variable domain DVKVTQSSRYLVKRTGEKVFLECVQDMDHENMFWYRQDPGLGLRLIYFSYDVKMKEKGDIPEGYSVSREKKERFSLILESASTNQTSMYLCASSPQRAGRETQYFGPGTRLLVL.

This clone was observed a handful of times. V and J are TRBV19 and TRBJ2-1; TRBD1 aligns across 9 bases. This CDR3 has 17 residues. With 5 bases clipped from V and 5 bases from J, the junction kept 13 bases outside the gene matches. CDR1 and CDR2 (germline): LNHDA, SQIVND (reference sequence). The CDR3: CASSSWTGAHINNEQFF. CDR3 sequence (DNA): TGTGCCAGTAGTTCCTGGACAGGGGCGCACATTAACAATGAGCAGTTCTTC.

V usage is TRBV18 and J usage is TRBJ1-2; the match to TRBD1 covers 7 bases. The CDR3 has 21 residues. Per the germline V gene, CDR1 is KGHSH and CDR2 is LQKENI. Trimming removed 0 bases from V and 5 bases from J; junction bases left unmatched: 24. CDR3 in amino acids: CASSPPPYTGALRLFVYGYTF. The CDR3 DNA sequence: TGTGCCAGCTCACCACCCCCGTACACAGGGGCGCTTCGTCTATTTGTGTATGGCTACACCTTC.

The chain combines TRBV6-1 with TRBJ2-2; D not certain. V was clipped by 3 bases and J by 3 bases, with 2 bases between them. The CDR3 contains 12 residues. Germline CDR1 reads MNHNS; CDR2 reads SASEGT. The CDR3 reads CASSDYTGELFF. DNA for the CDR3: TGTGCCAGCAGTGACTACACCGGGGAGCTGTTTTTT.

The chain is built from TRBV11-2 and TRBJ2-1; TRBD1 is a possible D gene (5 bases). V lost 5 bases and J 4 bases, leaving 12 bases between the germline ends. The CDR3 is made up of 14 amino acids. Germline loops: CDR1 SGHAT, CDR2 FQNNGV. The CDR3 DNA follows: TGTGCCAGCAGCCCGGCGACAGAATACAATGAGCAGTTCTTC. Translated: CASSPATEYNEQFF.

The chain recombines TRBV10-3 with TRBJ1-2; D is perhaps TRBD1 (5 bases). Germline V gene lookup returns CDR1 ENHRY and CDR2 SYGVKD. This CDR3 region has 15 residues. With 0 bases removed from V and 1 base from J, the gap between germline ends came to 9 bases. CDR3 in DNA: TGTGCCATCAGTGAGTCGAAGGGACTTAACTATGGCTACACCTTC. Translated: CAISESKGLNYGYTF.

This chain links TRBV7-9 with TRBJ2-7, with D tentatively TRBD2 (5 bases). Trimming took 5 bases from V and 2 from J, leaving 7 bases between them. Germline values: CDR1 SEHNR, CDR2 FQNEAQ (reference sequence). The CDR3 is 12 residues long. The CDR3 coding sequence is TGTGCCAGCAGCCCGGGAACCTACGAGCAGTACTTC. Amino acid sequence: CASSPGTYEQYF.

The chain combines TRBV7-9 with TRBJ2-1, with 14 bases matching TRBD2. This CDR3 is 15 amino acids long. Germline V gene lookup returns CDR1 SEHNR and CDR2 FQNEAQ (reference sequence). V was clipped by 4 bases and J by 6 bases; unmatched bases: 2. CDR3 residues: CASSSTSGRVNEQFF. CDR3 DNA: TGTGCCAGCAGCTCGACTAGCGGGAGGGTCAATGAGCAGTTCTTC.